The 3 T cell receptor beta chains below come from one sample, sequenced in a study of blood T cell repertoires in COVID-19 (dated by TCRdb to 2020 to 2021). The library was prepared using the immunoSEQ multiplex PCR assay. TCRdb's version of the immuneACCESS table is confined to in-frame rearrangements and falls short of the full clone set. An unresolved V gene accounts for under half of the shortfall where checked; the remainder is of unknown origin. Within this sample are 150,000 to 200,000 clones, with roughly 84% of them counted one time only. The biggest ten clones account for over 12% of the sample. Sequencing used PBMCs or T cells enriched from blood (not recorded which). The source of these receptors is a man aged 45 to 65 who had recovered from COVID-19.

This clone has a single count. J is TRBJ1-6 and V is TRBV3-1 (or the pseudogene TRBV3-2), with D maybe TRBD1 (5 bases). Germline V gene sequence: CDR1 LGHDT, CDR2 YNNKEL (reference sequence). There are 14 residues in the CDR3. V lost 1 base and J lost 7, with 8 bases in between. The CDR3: CASSQGRANSPLHF. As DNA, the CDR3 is TGTGCCAGCAGCCAAGGCAGGGCAAATTCACCCCTCCACTTT.

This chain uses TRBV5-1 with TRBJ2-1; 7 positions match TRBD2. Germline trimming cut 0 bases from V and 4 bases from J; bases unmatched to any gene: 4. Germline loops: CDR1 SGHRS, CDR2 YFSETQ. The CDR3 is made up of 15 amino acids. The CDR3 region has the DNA TGCGCCAGCAGCTTGGAGGGTAGCGGGTACAATGAGCAGTTCTTC. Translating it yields CASSLEGSGYNEQFF.

The CDR3 is CASSSGGGGVTEAFF. The CDR3 nucleotides are TGTGCCAGCAGCTCGGGTGGGGGAGGCGTCACTGAAGCTTTCTTT. The genes are TRBV5-8 and TRBJ1-1, with D perhaps matching TRBD1 (5 bases). V was pared by 3 bases and J by 4 bases, with 16 bases between. CDR1 is SGHTS and CDR2 is YDEGEE in the germline V gene. CDR3 size: 15 residues. Looking up the rest from reference TRBV5-8 and TRBJ1-1 gives the full variable domain: EAGVTQSPTHLIKTRGQQATLRCSPISGHTSVYWYQQALGLGLQFLLWYDEGEERNRGNFPPRFSGRQFPNYSSELNVNALELEDSALYLCASSSGGGGVTEAFFGQGTRLTVV.